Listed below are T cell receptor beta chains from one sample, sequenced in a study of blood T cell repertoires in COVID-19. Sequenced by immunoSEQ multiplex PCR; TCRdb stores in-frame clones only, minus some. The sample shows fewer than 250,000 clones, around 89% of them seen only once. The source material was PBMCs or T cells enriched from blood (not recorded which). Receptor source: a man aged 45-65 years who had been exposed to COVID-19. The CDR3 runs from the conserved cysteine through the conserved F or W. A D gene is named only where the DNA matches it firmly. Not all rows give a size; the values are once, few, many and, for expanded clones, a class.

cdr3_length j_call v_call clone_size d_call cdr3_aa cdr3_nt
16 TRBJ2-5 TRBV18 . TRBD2 CASSPTSGGLQETQYF TGTGCCAGCTCACCTACTAGCGGAGGACTCCAAGAGACCCAGTACTTC
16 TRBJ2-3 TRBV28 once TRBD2 CASSLSGGGSTDTQYF TGTGCCAGCAGTTTATCCGGCGGGGGGAGCACAGATACGCAGTATTTT
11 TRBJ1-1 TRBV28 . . CASSRNTEAFF TGTGCCAGCAGTCGGAACACTGAAGCTTTCTTT
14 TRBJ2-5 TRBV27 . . CASSLVSGAETQYF TGTGCCAGCAGTTTGGTTTCAGGGGCAGAGACCCAGTACTTC
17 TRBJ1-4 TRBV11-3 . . CASSLDSADATNEKLFF TGTGCCAGCAGCTTAGATTCGGCGGATGCAACTAATGAAAAACTGTTTTTT
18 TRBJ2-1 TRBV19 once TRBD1 CASSDRDRAIFWVNEQFF TGTGCCAGTAGTGACCGGGACAGGGCCATCTTTTGGGTCAATGAGCAGTTCTTC
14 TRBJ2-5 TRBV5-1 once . CASSLASYQETQYF TGCGCCAGCAGCTTGGCTTCGTACCAAGAGACCCAGTACTTC
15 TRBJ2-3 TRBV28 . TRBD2 CASSWAGGNTDTQYF TGTGCCAGCAGTTGGGCGGGGGGAAATACAGATACGCAGTATTTT
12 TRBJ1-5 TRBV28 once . CASSLRGQPQHF TGTGCCAGCAGCCTAAGGGGTCAGCCCCAGCATTTT
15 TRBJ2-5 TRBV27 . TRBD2 CASSFGTSPQETQYF TGTGCCAGCAGTTTTGGGACTAGCCCACAAGAGACCCAGTACTTC
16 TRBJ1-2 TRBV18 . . CASSPSNRALGYGYTF TGTGCCAGCTCACCTTCAAACAGGGCCCTCGGCTATGGCTACACCTTC
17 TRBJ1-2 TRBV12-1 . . CASSSHQGRDREPGYTF TGTGCCAGCAGCTCTCACCAAGGCCGGGACAGGGAACCTGGCTACACCTTC
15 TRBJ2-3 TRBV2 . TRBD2 CASSGGLAGADTQYF TGTGCCAGCAGTGGGGGACTAGCGGGGGCAGATACGCAGTATTTT
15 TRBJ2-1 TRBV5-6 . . CASSWEILSYNEQFF TGTGCCAGCAGTTGGGAGATACTCTCCTACAATGAGCAGTTCTTC
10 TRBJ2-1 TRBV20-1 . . CSATGNEQFF TGCAGTGCCACTGGTAATGAGCAGTTCTTC
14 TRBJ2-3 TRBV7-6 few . CASSRDFSTDTQYF TGTGCCAGCAGCCGGGACTTTAGCACAGATACGCAGTATTTT
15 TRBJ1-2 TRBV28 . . CASSSIGETNYGYTF TGTGCCAGCAGCTCCATCGGAGAGACCAACTATGGCTACACCTTC
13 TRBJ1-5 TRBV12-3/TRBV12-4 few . CASSLGRNQPQHF TGTGCCAGCAGTTTGGGGCGCAATCAGCCCCAGCATTTT
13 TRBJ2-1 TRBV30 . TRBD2 CAWGGTRGGEQFF TGTGCCTGGGGGGGGACTAGGGGCGGAGAGCAGTTCTTC
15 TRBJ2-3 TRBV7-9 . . CASSESGFSTDTQYF TGTGCCAGCAGCGAAAGCGGGTTTAGCACAGATACGCAGTATTTT
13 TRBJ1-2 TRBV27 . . CASSFQIHDGYTF TGTGCCAGCAGTTTTCAGATTCATGATGGCTACACCTTC
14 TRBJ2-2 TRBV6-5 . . CASRSGENTGELFF TGTGCCAGCAGGTCCGGGGAGAACACCGGGGAGCTGTTTTTT
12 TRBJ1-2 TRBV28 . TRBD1 CASSSLTGINTF TGTGCCAGCAGTTCGCTGACAGGGATCAACACCTTC
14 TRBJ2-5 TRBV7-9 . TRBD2 CASSLAREGETQYF TGTGCCAGCAGCTTAGCGCGGGAGGGAGAGACCCAGTACTTC
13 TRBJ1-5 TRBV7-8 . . CASSSRGRQPQHF TGTGCCAGCAGCTCCAGGGGAAGGCAGCCCCAGCATTTT
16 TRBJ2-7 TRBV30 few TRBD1 CAWSVLGTGSSYEQYF TGTGCCTGGAGTGTACTAGGGACAGGGAGCTCCTACGAGCAGTACTTC
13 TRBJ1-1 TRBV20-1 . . CSASPPTVTEAFF TGCAGTGCTAGTCCACCGACAGTCACTGAAGCTTTCTTT
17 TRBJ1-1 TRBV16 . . CASSPPPHGGWFTEAFF TGTGCCAGCAGCCCGCCGCCTCATGGAGGATGGTTCACTGAAGCTTTCTTT
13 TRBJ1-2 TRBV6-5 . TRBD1 CASRQQGALSYTF TGTGCCAGCAGACAGCAGGGGGCTCTCAGCTACACCTTC
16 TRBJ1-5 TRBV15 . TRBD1 CATSRDRGTGGQPQHF TGTGCCACCAGCAGAGATCGGGGGACAGGGGGTCAGCCCCAGCATTTT
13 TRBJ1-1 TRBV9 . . CASSVVEGTEAFF TGTGCCAGCAGCGTAGTGGAGGGCACTGAAGCTTTCTTT
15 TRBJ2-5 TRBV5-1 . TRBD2 CASSLPGTSQETQYF TGCGCCAGCAGCTTGCCCGGGACTAGTCAGGAGACCCAGTACTTC
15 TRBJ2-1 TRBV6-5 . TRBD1 CASSLRTGSTGEQFF TGTGCCAGCAGTCTTAGGACAGGGTCGACCGGCGAGCAGTTCTTC
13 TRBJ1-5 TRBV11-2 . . CASSGQPNQPQHF TGTGCCAGCAGCGGACAGCCCAATCAGCCCCAGCATTTT
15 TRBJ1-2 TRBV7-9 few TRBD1 CASSLRRTGGYGYTF TGTGCCAGCAGCTTAAGGAGGACAGGGGGCTATGGCTACACCTTC
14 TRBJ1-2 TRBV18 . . CASSPRTGSYGYTF TGTGCCAGCTCACCACGAACAGGGTCCTATGGCTACACCTTC
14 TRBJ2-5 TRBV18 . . CASSPAGSGETQYF TGTGCCAGCTCACCAGCAGGGTCAGGAGAGACCCAGTACTTC
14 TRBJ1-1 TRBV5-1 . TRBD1 CASSLARTGGAAFF TGCGCCAGCAGCTTGGCTCGGACAGGGGGAGCAGCTTTCTTT
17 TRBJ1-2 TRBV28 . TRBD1 CASKIQGQGFFSSGYTF TGTGCCAGCAAGATTCAGGGACAGGGGTTTTTTTCCTCTGGCTACACCTTC
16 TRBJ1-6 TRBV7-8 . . CASSTAGTLFSSPLHF TGTGCCAGCAGCACTGCCGGGACACTTTTTTCCTCACCCCTCCACTTT
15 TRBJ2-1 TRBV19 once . CASSKLDFSRDEQFF TGTGCCAGTAGTAAGTTGGACTTTTCCCGGGATGAGCAGTTCTTC
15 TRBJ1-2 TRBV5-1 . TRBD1 CASSLGDRPNYGYTF TGCGCCAGCAGCTTGGGGGACAGGCCGAACTATGGCTACACCTTC
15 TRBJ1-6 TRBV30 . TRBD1 CAWSARDRGYSPLHF TGTGCCTGGAGTGCTCGGGACAGGGGATATTCACCCCTCCACTTT
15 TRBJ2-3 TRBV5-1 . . CASSLFRRGTDTQYF TGCGCCAGCAGCTTGTTTAGGCGGGGCACAGATACGCAGTATTTT
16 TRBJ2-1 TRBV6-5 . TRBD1 CASSLKGAGSYNEQFF TGTGCCAGCAGTTTAAAGGGGGCCGGTTCCTACAATGAGCAGTTCTTC
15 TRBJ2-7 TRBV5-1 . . CASSLFGQGPYEQYF TGCGCCAGCAGCTTGTTCGGGCAGGGCCCCTACGAGCAGTACTTC
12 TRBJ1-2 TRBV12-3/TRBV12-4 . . CASSLRGAGYTF TGTGCCAGCAGTTTACGTGGGGCTGGCTACACCTTC
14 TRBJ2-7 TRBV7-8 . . CASSLLRIDYEQYF TGTGCCAGCAGCTTATTAAGAATAGATTACGAGCAGTACTTC
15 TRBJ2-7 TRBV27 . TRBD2 CVVNPSGGSFYEQYF TGTGTTGTCAACCCTAGCGGGGGGTCCTTCTACGAGCAGTACTTC
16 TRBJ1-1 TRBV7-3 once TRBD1 CASSEDRAVSGTEAFF TGTGCCAGCAGCGAGGACAGGGCAGTGTCTGGCACTGAAGCTTTCTTT
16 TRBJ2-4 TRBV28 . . CASSFRLLLAKNIQYF TGTGCCAGCAGTTTTCGTCTCCTCCTAGCCAAAAACATTCAGTACTTC
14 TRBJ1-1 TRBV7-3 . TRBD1 CASSLDREHTEAFF TGTGCCAGCAGCTTAGACAGGGAGCACACTGAAGCTTTCTTT
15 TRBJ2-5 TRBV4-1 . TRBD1 CASSRDRGTQETQYF TGCGCCAGCAGCCGGGACAGGGGTACCCAAGAGACCCAGTACTTC
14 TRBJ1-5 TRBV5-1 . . CASSLYSGVQPQHF TGCGCCAGCAGCTTGTATTCGGGGGTTCAGCCCCAGCATTTT